Presented here are 19 T cell receptor beta chains from one specimen sequenced in a study of blood T cell repertoires in COVID-19. TCRdb's copy holds only in-frame clones and misses some; the assay was immunoSEQ multiplex PCR. The table records about 140,000 clones, 75% to 90% of them present only once. The specimen was peripheral blood. The source is a man in his 60s with active or convalescent COVID-19.

This clone was recorded at least ten times. The gene calls are TRBV9 and TRBJ2-2; 8 nucleotides align to TRBD1. The J segment lost 8 bases and the V segment lost 3 bases, leaving 6 bases of the junction unmatched. From germline, CDR1 is SGDLS and CDR2 YYNGEE. This CDR3 spans 14 amino acids. Written as DNA, the CDR3 is TGTGCCAGCAGCGAGACAGGGGTCTTTGGGGAGCTGTTTTTT. As protein: CASSETGVFGELFF.

The chain employs TRBV2 and TRBJ1-2; D remains ambiguous. CDR1 and CDR2 from the germline V gene are SNHLY and FYNNEI. V was trimmed by 1 base and J by 4 bases, leaving 13 bases between them. The CDR3 sequence is 15 residues long. The CDR3 is CASSEEFVRVYGYTF. For the CDR3, the DNA is TGTGCCAGCAGTGAAGAGTTTGTTCGCGTCTATGGCTACACCTTC.

The chain couples TRBV28 to TRBJ2-7; possible D gene TRBD2, 6 bases. Trimming pared 4 bases from V and 3 bases from J, leaving 19 bases between. CDR1 is MDHEN and CDR2 is SYDVKM in the germline V gene. The CDR3 runs 16 residues. DNA for the CDR3: TGTGCCAGCAGTTCTCCCTACCGGGACTCCCTCTACGAGCAGTACTTC. Its protein is CASSSPYRDSLYEQYF. Full variable domain (missing parts from reference TRBV28 and TRBJ2-7): DVKVTQSSRYLVKRTGEKVFLECVQDMDHENMFWYRQDPGLGLRLIYFSYDVKMKEKGDIPEGYSVSREKKERFSLILESASTNQTSMYLCASSSPYRDSLYEQYFGPGTRLTVT.

CDR3 coding DNA: TGTGCCACCAGTGATGAGTCCCGGGGGTCTTACGAGCAGTACTTC. It codes for CATSDESRGSYEQYF. The chain recombines TRBV24-1 with TRBJ2-7, with D perhaps TRBD2 (6 bases). V lost 3 bases, J lost 4 bases, and 15 bases lay in between. The CDR3 covers 15 residues. Per germline, CDR1 KGHDR and CDR2 SFDVKD.

The chain links TRBV6-5 to TRBJ2-1, with 7 bases that match TRBD2. Germline-derived CDR1 and CDR2 are MNHEY and SVGAGI. The CDR3 has 14 residues. Losses at the gene ends were 2 bases for V and 8 bases for J; bases not matched to a gene: 6. CDR3 sequence reads: CASSYDGRWDEQFF. The CDR3, as DNA: TGTGCCAGCAGTTACGACGGGAGGTGGGATGAGCAGTTCTTC.

This clone was seen just once. This chain connects TRBV5-1 to TRBJ1-2; D possibly corresponds to TRBD1 (5 bases). V lost 3 bases and J 6 bases, leaving 15 bases between the germline ends. This CDR3 region has 14 residues. The germline V gene has CDR1 SGHRS and CDR2 YFSETQ. The chain's CDR3 is CASSYTSGGDGYTF. The CDR3 region has the DNA TGCGCCAGCAGCTATACCTCCGGGGGGGATGGCTACACCTTC.

This chain connects TRBV15 to TRBJ2-7; TRBD1 aligns across 7 bases. The V gene end was trimmed by 3 bases and the J gene end by 4 bases; junction bases not matched to a gene: 3. Germline CDR1 LNHNV, CDR2 YYDKDF (reference sequence). CDR3 length: 13 amino acids. The CDR3 sequence: CATSRDRPYEQYF. The DNA for the CDR3 is TGTGCCACCAGCAGGGACAGGCCATACGAGCAGTACTTC.

The genes are TRBV28 and TRBJ2-1, with TRBD2 matching 7 bases. Per germline, CDR1 MDHEN and CDR2 SYDVKM. The ends lost 8 bases at V and 8 bases at J; junction bases unmatched: 9. This CDR3 contains 13 residues. The CDR3 nucleotides are TGTGCCAGCGGGACTGAGGGGAGGGATGAGCAGTTCTTC. Protein product: CASGTEGRDEQFF.

The CDR3 sequence is CASSLGSGGPGDSPLHF. The CDR3, as DNA: TGCGCCAGCAGCCTGGGCAGCGGGGGCCCTGGAGATTCACCCCTCCACTTT. The chain recombines TRBV5-1 with TRBJ1-6, with a tentative D call TRBD1 (6 bases). With 4 bases removed from V and 8 bases from J, the gap between germline ends came to 22 bases. Germline V gives CDR1 SGHRS, CDR2 YFSETQ. The CDR3 has 17 amino acids.

V gene TRBV2 combines with J gene TRBJ1-2; D uncertain. CDR3 length equals 12 residues. The germline V gene has CDR1 SNHLY and CDR2 FYNNEI. Trimming stripped 2 bases from V and 4 bases from J, with 5 bases between. The CDR3 sequence: CASSESLYGYTF. In DNA, the CDR3 is TGTGCCAGCAGTGAATCCCTCTATGGCTACACCTTC.

V is TRBV15 and J is TRBJ1-2; 11 bases match TRBD1. V gave up 0 bases and J gave up 7 bases; unmatched junction bases: 7. CDR3 length: 16 amino acids. Germline V lookup: CDR1 LNHNV, CDR2 YYDKDF (reference sequence). The CDR3 protein is CATSRDQGTGGSGYTF. For the CDR3, the DNA is TGTGCCACCAGCAGAGATCAAGGGACAGGGGGTTCTGGCTACACCTTC.

V is TRBV4-3 and J is TRBJ2-1; D is undetermined. The CDR3 sequence is 13 residues long. The germline V gene has CDR1 LGHNA and CDR2 YSLEER. V gave up 0 bases and J gave up 5 bases, with 5 bases separating them. The CDR3 loop reads CASSQELNNEQFF. The CDR3 coding sequence is TGCGCCAGCAGCCAAGAACTGAACAATGAGCAGTTCTTC.

The chain has TRBV28 and TRBJ1-4, with TRBD1 matching 10 bases. The CDR3 length is 16 residues. J gave up 8 bases and V 5 bases, and 11 bases lay outside the gene matches. Germline V gene sequence: CDR1 MDHEN, CDR2 SYDVKM. The CDR3 region has the DNA TGTGCCAGCAGTACCCCCCGACAGGGGGCAGGAGAAAAACTGTTTTTT. Protein: CASSTPRQGAGEKLFF.

This clone is a singleton in its sample. The chain joins TRBV2 to TRBJ2-2; a weak D match, TRBD1 (5 bases). Germline V gene lookup returns CDR1 SNHLY and CDR2 FYNNEI. V lost 5 bases, J lost 2 bases, and 18 bases lay in between. This CDR3 has 17 residues. This CDR3 reads CASSTPLQGVNTGELFF. The CDR3 DNA reads TGTGCCAGCAGTACACCCCTCCAGGGCGTAAACACCGGGGAGCTGTTTTTT.

The chain employs TRBV5-1 and TRBJ2-6; 9 bases are a match to TRBD1. Germline V gene data show CDR1 as SGHRS and CDR2 as YFSETQ. V dropped 7 bases and J dropped 1; count of bases not matched to a gene: 6. CDR3 length equals 16 residues. CDR3 in amino acids: CASRDRVISGANVLTF. In DNA, the CDR3 is TGCGCCAGCCGGGACAGGGTTATATCTGGGGCCAACGTCCTGACTTTC.

The chain has TRBV28 and TRBJ1-1; D might be TRBD1 (5 bases). Trimming took 7 bases from V and 10 from J, leaving 16 bases between them. The CDR3 is made up of 12 amino acids. Germline V gene sequence: CDR1 MDHEN, CDR2 SYDVKM. The CDR3 reads CASIQLWGVAFF. CDR3 coding DNA: TGTGCCAGCATTCAATTGTGGGGGGTAGCTTTCTTT.

The chain recombines TRBV9 with TRBJ2-1; the match to TRBD1 covers 8 bases. Germline CDR1 SGDLS, CDR2 YYNGEE. The CDR3 contains 17 residues. J was trimmed by 0 bases and V by 3 bases; bases with no gene match: 8. CDR3 protein: CASSGRQGFGSYNEQFF. In DNA, the CDR3 is TGTGCCAGCAGCGGGAGACAGGGGTTCGGCTCCTACAATGAGCAGTTCTTC. The full variable domain, in which reference TRBV9 and TRBJ2-1 provide the parts outside the CDR3, is DSGVTQTPKHLITATGQRVTLRCSPRSGDLSVYWYQQSLDQGLQFLIQYYNGEERAKGNILERFSAQQFPDLHSELNLSSLELGDSALYFCASSGRQGFGSYNEQFFGPGTRLTVL.

This clone appeared a few times. The V call is TRBV19, the J call TRBJ1-2; 7 bases are shared with TRBD1. The germline gives CDR1 LNHDA, CDR2 SQIVND (reference sequence). Trimming at V came to 3 bases and at J to 4 bases, leaving 8 bases not matched to a gene. This CDR3 has 15 amino acids. CDR3 coding DNA: TGTGCCAGTAGTATTGGACAGGCCCAGTTCTATGGCTACACCTTC. Protein sequence: CASSIGQAQFYGYTF.

This clone has just one count. The rearrangement links TRBV7-3 to TRBJ2-7; 9 bases align to TRBD2. Per germline, CDR1 SGHTA and CDR2 FQGTGA. This CDR3 contains 19 residues. Trimming cost V 0 bases and J 2 bases; bases outside gene matches: 14. The CDR3 sequence is CASSLTVNQREASAYEQYF. The CDR3, as DNA: TGTGCCAGCAGCTTAACTGTTAACCAGCGGGAGGCCTCCGCCTACGAGCAGTACTTC.